This passage covers 21 T cell receptor beta chains from one sample sequenced in a study of OX40 agonist ivuxolimab in advanced cancers. Method: immunoSEQ multiplex PCR; TCRdb's copy keeps in-frame clones and lacks some. The profile shows about 100,000 clones, almost 90% of them singletons. The material sequenced was CD4+ or CD8+ T cells sorted from blood, taken in a trial of the OX40 agonist ivuxolimab. These receptors all stem from an adult with an advanced solid tumor such as melanoma, head and neck, liver or kidney cancer.

The V call is TRBV6-5, the J call TRBJ2-5, with 8 bases that match TRBD1. The germline gives CDR1 MNHEY, CDR2 SVGAGI. The CDR3 runs to 15 residues. V shed 4 bases, J shed 4 bases, and the junction held 8 bases outside the gene matches. This chain's CDR3 is CASSSLGQGRETQYF. In nucleotides, the CDR3 is TGTGCCAGCAGTTCCTTAGGACAGGGAAGAGAGACCCAGTACTTC.

Written as DNA, the CDR3 is TGTGCCAGCAGCGTAAGCGGGGGAAGAACAGATACGCAGTATTTT. Encoded protein: CASSVSGGRTDTQYF. The rearrangement joins TRBV7-2 to TRBJ2-3; 8 bases are shared with TRBD2. V gave up 5 bases and J gave up 3 bases; unmatched junction bases: 7. CDR3 length: 15 amino acids. The germline V gene encodes CDR1 SGHTA and CDR2 FQGNSA.

This sequence joins TRBV2 and TRBJ2-5, with 13 bases lining up with TRBD2. In germline, CDR1 is SNHLY, CDR2 FYNNEI. V dropped 6 bases and J dropped 4; count of bases not matched to a gene: 5. This CDR3 comprises 15 residues. Here the CDR3 DNA reads TGTGCCAGCAGCCGGACTAGCGGGAGCGTAGAGACCCAGTACTTC. It specifies CASSRTSGSVETQYF.

The chain combines TRBV5-4 with TRBJ1-6; D unclear. The CDR3 runs to 15 residues. Germline CDR1 is SGHNT and CDR2 is YYREEE (reference sequence). V lost 4 bases, J lost 7 bases, and 15 bases lay in between. CDR3 amino acids: CASSPGSAGNSPLHF. The CDR3 DNA sequence: TGTGCCAGCAGCCCCGGGTCGGCGGGGAATTCACCCCTCCACTTT.

The chain employs TRBV19 and TRBJ1-3; D gene unclear. V lost 6 bases, J lost 0 bases, and 12 bases lay in between. The germline V gene encodes CDR1 LNHDA and CDR2 SQIVND (reference sequence). The CDR3 contains 15 residues. CDR3 sequence reads: CASSFGRFSGNTIYF. The CDR3 nucleotides read TGTGCCAGTAGCTTCGGGAGGTTCTCTGGAAACACCATATATTTT.

The chain uses TRBV12-1 and TRBJ1-2; whether TRBD1, the table's D call, matches the DNA was not checked. TRBV12-1 is termed a pseudogene. CDR3 length equals 15 residues. The CDR3 spells CASSLPGPKDSGYTF. The CDR3, as DNA: TGTGCCAGCAGCTTGCCCGGACCCAAAGACAGTGGCTACACCTTC.

This clone came up once. This chain uses TRBV30 with TRBJ1-2; possibly TRBD1 for D (6 bases). CDR1 is GTSNPN, CDR2 SVGIG, per germline (reference sequence). The V and J ends lost 1 base and 4 bases respectively, with 13 bases between them. The CDR3 length is 14 residues. The CDR3 region is CAWSEGQLLYGYTF. CDR3 coding DNA: TGTGCCTGGAGTGAGGGACAACTCCTCTATGGCTACACCTTC.

J is TRBJ2-7 and V is TRBV29-1; D unclear. The CDR3 totals 13 residues. Looked up from germline, CDR1 is SQVTM and CDR2 is ANQGSEA. V gave up 7 bases and J gave up 0 bases, with 13 bases separating them. In DNA form, the CDR3 reads TGCAGCGGCTACGTGGTGGGCTCCTACGAGCAGTACTTC. Translating it yields CSGYVVGSYEQYF.

The chain uses TRBV6-1 and TRBJ1-2; D remains ambiguous. CDR1 MNHNS and CDR2 SASEGT come from the germline V gene. V was pared by 2 bases and J by 6 bases, with 4 bases between. The CDR3 runs 11 residues. Here the CDR3 reads CASSEYNGYTF. CDR3 bases: TGTGCCAGCAGTGAATATAATGGCTACACCTTC.

This chain connects TRBV30 to TRBJ2-7; 8 bases line up with TRBD2. The V and J ends lost 1 base and 6 bases, in that order; junction bases with no gene match: 5. Germline loops: CDR1 GTSNPN, CDR2 SVGIG (reference sequence). There are 13 residues in the CDR3. CDR3 amino acids: CAWSAGGAGEQYF. In DNA, the CDR3 is TGTGCCTGGAGTGCCGGGGGGGCTGGCGAGCAGTACTTC.

The CDR3 DNA reads TGTGCCAGCAATCGGGGAGGGGAGACCCAGTACTTC. It yields the protein CASNRGGETQYF. The chain is built from TRBV2 and TRBJ2-5; 7 bases fit TRBD2. The germline gives CDR1 SNHLY, CDR2 FYNNEI. The CDR3 is 12 residues long. The V segment lost 7 bases and the J segment 5 bases; nucleotides outside the gene matches: 4.

CDR3 protein: CASSLEGRASNTGELFF. CDR3 nucleotides: TGCGCCAGCAGCTTAGAAGGCAGGGCCTCGAACACCGGGGAGCTGTTTTTT. The chain employs TRBV5-1 and TRBJ2-2, with D perhaps matching TRBD1 (5 bases). This CDR3 region has 17 residues. V was clipped by 2 bases and J by 0 bases, with 14 bases between them. The V gene's germline CDR1 is SGHRS and CDR2 YFSETQ.

The CDR3 sequence is CASSESSAGGPQHF. In DNA form, the CDR3 reads TGTGCCAGCAGTGAATCTTCGGCCGGTGGTCCCCAGCATTTT. This chain connects TRBV6-1 to TRBJ1-5, with D unresolved. Germline CDR1 MNHNS, CDR2 SASEGT. The CDR3 contains 14 residues. Trimming took off 2 bases at V and 10 bases at J, with 15 bases between the two ends.

The V call is TRBV7-8, the J call TRBJ2-7; 10 bases line up with TRBD2. Losses at the gene ends were 5 bases for V and 0 bases for J; bases not matched to a gene: 13. The CDR3 runs 18 residues. Germline V gene lookup returns CDR1 SGHVS and CDR2 FQNEAQ. CDR3 residues: CASSLSGGTSPSSYEQYF. The CDR3, as DNA: TGTGCCAGCAGCCTTAGCGGGGGGACAAGTCCGAGCTCCTACGAGCAGTACTTC.

This chain connects TRBV27 to TRBJ1-5; the D is unclear. V lost 5 bases and J 0 bases, leaving 14 bases between the germline ends. The germline V gene encodes CDR1 MNHEY and CDR2 SMNVEV (reference sequence). The CDR3 covers 16 residues. CDR3 loop: CASSTLTGYSNQPQHF. The CDR3, as DNA: TGTGCCAGCAGTACTCTAACGGGGTATAGCAATCAGCCCCAGCATTTT.

In its sample, this clone was seen once. This chain links TRBV14 with TRBJ2-5; 8 nucleotides agree with TRBD1. The CDR3 is 17 residues long. The V and J ends lost 5 bases and 5 bases, in that order; junction bases with no gene match: 16. From germline, CDR1 is SGHDN and CDR2 FVKESK. CDR3 loop: CASSTWLGTGGTETQYF. CDR3 nucleotide sequence: TGTGCCAGCAGCACATGGTTGGGGACAGGAGGGACTGAGACCCAGTACTTC.

This chain joins TRBV11-2 and TRBJ1-4; the D gene is possibly TRBD1 (5 bases). The germline V gene has CDR1 SGHAT and CDR2 FQNNGV. The CDR3 runs 14 residues. The V gene lost 5 bases and the J gene lost 6 bases, with 13 bases spanning the gap. CDR3 sequence: CASSARVIDEKLFF. As DNA, the CDR3 is TGTGCCAGCAGCGCCAGGGTTATTGATGAAAAACTGTTTTTT.

This chain joins TRBV6-1 and TRBJ2-1; TRBD1 aligns across 9 bases. This CDR3 contains 13 residues. The V segment lost 7 bases and the J segment 8 bases; nucleotides outside the gene matches: 6. CDR1 is MNHNS, CDR2 SASEGT, per germline. The CDR3 coding sequence is TGTGCCAGCAAGAGAACAGGGGGCGATGAGCAGTTCTTC. Translating gives CASKRTGGDEQFF.

The chain carries TRBV7-9 and TRBJ2-2; tentative D call: TRBD2 (6 bases). The ends were cut back, 5 bases at V and 4 bases at J, with 11 bases in the middle. The CDR3 runs to 14 residues. CDR1 and CDR2 from the germline V gene are SEHNR and FQNEAQ (reference sequence). CDR3: CASSPGTLTGELFF. Here the CDR3 DNA reads TGTGCCAGCAGCCCGGGGACTCTCACCGGGGAGCTGTTTTTT.

The rearrangement joins TRBV5-1 to TRBJ1-1; 7 bases align to TRBD1. This CDR3 spans 16 amino acids. J lost 6 bases, V lost 3 bases, and 14 bases had no gene match. The germline V gene has CDR1 SGHRS and CDR2 YFSETQ. The CDR3 loop is CASSYRITGQGAEAFF. In DNA, the CDR3 is TGCGCCAGCAGCTACAGAATCACAGGCCAGGGGGCTGAAGCTTTCTTT.

J is TRBJ1-3 and V is TRBV7-3, with D perhaps TRBD1 (5 bases). V was clipped by 6 bases and J by 4 bases, with 19 bases between them. This CDR3 region has 16 residues. The germline gives CDR1 SGHTA, CDR2 FQGTGA. CDR3 bases: TGTGCCAGCAGAATAGGAGGGGCTGAGGCAGGAAACACCATATATTTT. It translates to CASRIGGAEAGNTIYF.